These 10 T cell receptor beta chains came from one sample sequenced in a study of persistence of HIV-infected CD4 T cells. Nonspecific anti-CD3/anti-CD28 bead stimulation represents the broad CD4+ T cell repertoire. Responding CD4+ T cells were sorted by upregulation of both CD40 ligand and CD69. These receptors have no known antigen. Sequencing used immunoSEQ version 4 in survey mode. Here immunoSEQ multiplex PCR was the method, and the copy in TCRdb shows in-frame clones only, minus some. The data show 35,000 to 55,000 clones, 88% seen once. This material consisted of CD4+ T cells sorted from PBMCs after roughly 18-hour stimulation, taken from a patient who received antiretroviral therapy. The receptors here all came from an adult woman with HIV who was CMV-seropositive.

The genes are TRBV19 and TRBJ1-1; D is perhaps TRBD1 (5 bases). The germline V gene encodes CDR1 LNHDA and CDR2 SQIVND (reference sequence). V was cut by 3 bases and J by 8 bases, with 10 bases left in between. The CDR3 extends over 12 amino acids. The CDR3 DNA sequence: TGTGCCAGTAGTATTCTGGGGCAGGAAGCTTTCTTT. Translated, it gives CASSILGQEAFF. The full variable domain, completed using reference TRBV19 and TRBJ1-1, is DGGITQSPKYLFRKEGQNVTLSCEQNLNHDAMYWYRQDPGQGLRLIYYSQIVNDFQKGDIAEGYSVSREKKESFPLTVTSAQKNPTAFYLCASSILGQEAFFGQGTRLTVV.

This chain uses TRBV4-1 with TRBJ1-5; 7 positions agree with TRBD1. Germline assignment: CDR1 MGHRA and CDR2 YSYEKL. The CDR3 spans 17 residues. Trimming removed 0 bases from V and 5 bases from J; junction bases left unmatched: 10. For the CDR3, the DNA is TGCGCCAGCAGCCAAGATAGTCAGGGGGTCGGTCATCAGCCCCAGCATTTT. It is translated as CASSQDSQGVGHQPQHF.

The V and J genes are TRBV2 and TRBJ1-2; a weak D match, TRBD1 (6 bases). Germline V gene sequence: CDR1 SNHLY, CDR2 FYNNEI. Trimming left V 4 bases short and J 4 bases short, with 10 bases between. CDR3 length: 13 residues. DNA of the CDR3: TGTGCCAGCAGTGGACAGGTTATCTATGGCTACACCTTC. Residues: CASSGQVIYGYTF.

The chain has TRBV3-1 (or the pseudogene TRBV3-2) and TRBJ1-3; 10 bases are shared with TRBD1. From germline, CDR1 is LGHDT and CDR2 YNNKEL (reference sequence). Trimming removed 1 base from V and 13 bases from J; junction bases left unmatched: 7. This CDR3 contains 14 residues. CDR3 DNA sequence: TGTGCCAGCAGCCAAGGGGGGGGACAGGGGACGATATATTTT. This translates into CASSQGGGQGTIYF.

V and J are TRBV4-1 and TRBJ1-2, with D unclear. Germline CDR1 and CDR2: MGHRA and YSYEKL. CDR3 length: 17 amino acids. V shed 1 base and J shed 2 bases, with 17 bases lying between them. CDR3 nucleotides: TGCGCCAGCAGCCAAGTGGCCTCGGGGTCCCGAAACTATGGCTACACCTTC. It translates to CASSQVASGSRNYGYTF.

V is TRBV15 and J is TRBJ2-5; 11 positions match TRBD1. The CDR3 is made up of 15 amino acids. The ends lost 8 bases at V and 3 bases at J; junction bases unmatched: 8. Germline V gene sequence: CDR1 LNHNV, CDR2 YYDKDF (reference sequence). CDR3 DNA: TGTGCCACCGCGTCCGGGACAGGGGGTGAAGAGACCCAGTACTTC. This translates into CATASGTGGEETQYF.

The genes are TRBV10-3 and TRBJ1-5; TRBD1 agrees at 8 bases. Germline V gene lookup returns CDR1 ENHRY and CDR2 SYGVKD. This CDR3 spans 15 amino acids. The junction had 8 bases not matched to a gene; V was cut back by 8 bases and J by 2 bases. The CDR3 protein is CAISQGERGNQPQHF. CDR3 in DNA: TGTGCCATCTCACAGGGGGAAAGGGGCAATCAGCCCCAGCATTTT.

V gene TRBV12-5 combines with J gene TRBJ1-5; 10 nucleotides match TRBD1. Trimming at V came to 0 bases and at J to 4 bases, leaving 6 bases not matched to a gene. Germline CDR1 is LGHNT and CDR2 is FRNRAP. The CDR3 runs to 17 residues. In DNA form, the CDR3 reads TGTGCTAGTGGTTTGGTAGTAGGGGGACAGGGGAATCAGCCCCAGCATTTT. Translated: CASGLVVGGQGNQPQHF. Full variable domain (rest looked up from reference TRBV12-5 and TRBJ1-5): DARVTQTPRHKVTEMGQEVTMRCQPILGHNTVFWYRQTMMQGLELLAYFRNRAPLDDSGMPKDRFSAEMPDATLATLKIQPSEPRDSAVYFCASGLVVGGQGNQPQHFGDGTRLSIL.

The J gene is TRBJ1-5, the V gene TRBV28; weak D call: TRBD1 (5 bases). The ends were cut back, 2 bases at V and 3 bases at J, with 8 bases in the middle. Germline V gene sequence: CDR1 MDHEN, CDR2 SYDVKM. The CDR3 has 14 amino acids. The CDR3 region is CASSLETANQPQHF. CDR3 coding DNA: TGTGCCAGCAGTTTAGAGACAGCCAATCAGCCCCAGCATTTT.

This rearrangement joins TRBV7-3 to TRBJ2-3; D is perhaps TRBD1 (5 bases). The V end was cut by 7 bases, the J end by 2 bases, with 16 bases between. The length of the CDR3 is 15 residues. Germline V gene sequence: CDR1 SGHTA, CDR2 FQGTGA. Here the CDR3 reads CASTLRGGPTDTQYF. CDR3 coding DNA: TGTGCCAGCACCCTAAGGGGCGGACCCACAGATACGCAGTATTTT. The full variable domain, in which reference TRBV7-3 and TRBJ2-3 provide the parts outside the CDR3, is GAGVSQTPSNKVTEKGKYVELRCDPISGHTALYWYRQSLGQGPEFLIYFQGTGAADDSGLPNDRFFAVRPEGSVSTLKIQRTERGDSAVYLCASTLRGGPTDTQYFGPGTRLTVL.